Below, 3 T cell receptor beta chains from the same sample are listed, as sequenced in a study of blood T cell repertoires in COVID-19. TCRdb's copy holds only in-frame clones and misses some; the assay was immunoSEQ multiplex PCR. The data hold some 270,000 clones, with nearly 90% observed a single time. Sequencing input: PBMCs or T cells enriched from blood (not recorded which). The receptors come from a woman aged 60-70 years who had recovered from COVID-19.

The V gene is TRBV9, the J gene TRBJ1-4, with D possibly being TRBD1 (5 bases). The V end was cut by 5 bases, the J end by 8 bases, with 13 bases between. CDR1 is SGDLS, CDR2 YYNGEE, per germline. The CDR3 runs 13 residues. The CDR3 region is CASSPGGYEKLFF. The CDR3 DNA sequence: TGTGCCAGCAGTCCGGGGGGGTACGAAAAACTGTTTTTT.

Note on this clone: The same CDR3 can be traced to other DNA sequences in this sample. The genes are TRBV28 and TRBJ2-7; TRBD2 might be the D (6 bases). There are 14 residues in the CDR3. The germline V and J ends were trimmed by 2 bases and 0 bases, with 8 bases remaining between them. Germline V gene sequence: CDR1 MDHEN, CDR2 SYDVKM. CDR3 DNA sequence: TGTGCCAGCAGTTTAGCGGGGCTCTCCTACGAGCAGTACTTC. Its protein product is CASSLAGLSYEQYF.

The V call is TRBV5-3, the J call TRBJ2-3, with 8 nucleotides matching TRBD2. TRBV5-3 is treated as an ORF (open reading frame) with a function not yet certain. V gave up 10 bases and J gave up 4 bases; unmatched junction bases: 11. The CDR3 covers 14 residues. The CDR3 DNA reads TGTGCCGGTGAAAGAGCGGGAGCCCCAGATACGCAGTATTTT. Protein product: CAGERAGAPDTQYF.